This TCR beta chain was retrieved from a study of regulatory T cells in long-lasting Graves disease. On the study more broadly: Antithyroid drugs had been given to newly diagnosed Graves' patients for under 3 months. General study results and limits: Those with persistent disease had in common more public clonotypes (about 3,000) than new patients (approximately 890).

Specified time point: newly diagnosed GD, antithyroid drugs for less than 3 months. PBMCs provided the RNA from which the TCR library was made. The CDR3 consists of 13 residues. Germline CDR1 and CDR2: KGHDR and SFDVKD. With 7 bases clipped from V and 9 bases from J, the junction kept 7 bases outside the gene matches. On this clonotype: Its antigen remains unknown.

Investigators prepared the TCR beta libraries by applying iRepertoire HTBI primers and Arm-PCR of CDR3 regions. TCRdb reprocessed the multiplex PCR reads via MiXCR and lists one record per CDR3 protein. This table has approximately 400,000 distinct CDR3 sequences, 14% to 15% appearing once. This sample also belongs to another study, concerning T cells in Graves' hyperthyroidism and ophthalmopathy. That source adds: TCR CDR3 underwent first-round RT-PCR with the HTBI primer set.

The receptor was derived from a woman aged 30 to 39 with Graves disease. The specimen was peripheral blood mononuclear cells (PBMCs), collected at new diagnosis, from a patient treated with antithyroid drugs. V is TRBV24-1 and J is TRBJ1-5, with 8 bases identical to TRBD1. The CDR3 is CATSRTGLGPQHF. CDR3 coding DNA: TGTGCCACCAGCAGGACAGGGTTGGGGCCCCAGCATTTT.